This T cell receptor beta chain was sequenced during a study of identical twins. TCRdb reanalysed the 5' RACE reads using MiXCR and keeps one entry per CDR3 protein. The data contain fewer than 550,000 distinct CDR3 sequences, 14% of them singletons. Study conclusions and caveats: Analyses of zero insertions could, in part, be confounded by invariant MAIT and iNKT cells. The abundant beta clonotypes from cord blood had fewer insertions, and memory repertoires had none of this. Not following the same donors, the study drew its conclusions from cross-sectional statistical analysis.

A few counts support this clonotype. Its antigen is undetermined. This same sample was also part of a study on yellow fever vaccine responses in identical twins.

The receptor was derived from a woman between 18 and 30 years old in good health. The sample comprised CD4+ T cells sorted from blood.

The CDR3 coding sequence is TGTGCCAGCGGCTCCCAGCGCGGGAGGACCGACTACGAGCAGTACTTC. Its translation is CASGSQRGRTDYEQYF. This chain joins TRBV12-3 or TRBV12-4 and TRBJ2-7; 8 bases are a match to TRBD2. Trimming cost V 8 bases and J 3 bases; bases outside gene matches: 15. The CDR3 is 16 residues long.